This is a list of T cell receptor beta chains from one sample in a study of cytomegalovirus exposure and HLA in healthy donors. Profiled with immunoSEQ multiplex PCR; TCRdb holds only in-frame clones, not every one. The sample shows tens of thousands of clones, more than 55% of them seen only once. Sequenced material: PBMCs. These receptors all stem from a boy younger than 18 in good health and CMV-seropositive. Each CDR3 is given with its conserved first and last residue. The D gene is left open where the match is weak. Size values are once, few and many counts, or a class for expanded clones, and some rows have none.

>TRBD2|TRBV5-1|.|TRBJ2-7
TGCGCCAGCAGCTTGGGTCTAGCGGTTTCGTGGGAGCAGTACTTC
CASSLGLAVSWEQYF
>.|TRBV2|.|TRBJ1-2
TGTGCCAGCAGTGAAGTGGCGGGAGGTGGCGGCTACACCTTC
CASSEVAGGGGYTF
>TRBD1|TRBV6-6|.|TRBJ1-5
TGTGCCAGCCTAGGACAGGGAGGCAATCAGCCCCAGCATTTT
CASLGQGGNQPQHF
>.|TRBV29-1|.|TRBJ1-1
TGCAGCGTTCAGCAGGGAGGAGCTTTCTTT
CSVQQGGAFF
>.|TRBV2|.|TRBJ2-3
TGTGCCAGCAGTGAGGTCGGGGTAGGCACAGATACGCAGTATTTT
CASSEVGVGTDTQYF
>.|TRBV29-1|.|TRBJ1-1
TGCAGCGTGGCCGTGGCAGGGCGGAACACTGAAGCTTTCTTT
CSVAVAGRNTEAFF
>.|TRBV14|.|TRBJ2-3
TGTGCCAGCAGCCAAGAGACTACGGTTCTTTCCACAGATACGCAGTATTTT
CASSQETTVLSTDTQYF
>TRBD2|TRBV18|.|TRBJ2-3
TGTGCCAGCTCACGGATTCTAGCGGGAGCCGGAGATACGCAGTATTTT
CASSRILAGAGDTQYF
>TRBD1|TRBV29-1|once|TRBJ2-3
TGCAGCGTCAACAGGGGAAGCACAGATACGCAGTATTTT
CSVNRGSTDTQYF
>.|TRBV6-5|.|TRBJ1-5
TGTGCCAGCACCGGGGGGACCCGCGGGCCCCAGCATTTT
CASTGGTRGPQHF
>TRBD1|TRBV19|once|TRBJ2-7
TGTGCCAGTAGTCCCGACAGGGAACAGTACTACGAGCAGTACTTC
CASSPDREQYYEQYF
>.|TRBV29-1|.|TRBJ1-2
TGCAGCGCCCGGACAGATTATGACTATGGCTACACCTTC
CSARTDYDYGYTF
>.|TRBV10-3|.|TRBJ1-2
TGTGCCATCGGTCGGCAGGGTAGTGGCTACACCTTC
CAIGRQGSGYTF
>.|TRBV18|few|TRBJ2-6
TGTGCCAGCTCACCACCGGACACAGATCCGTCTGGGGCCAACGTCCTGACTTTC
CASSPPDTDPSGANVLTF
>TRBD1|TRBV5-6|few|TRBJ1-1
TGTGCCAGCAGCTTCGGGACAGGCAACACTGAAGCTTTCTTT
CASSFGTGNTEAFF
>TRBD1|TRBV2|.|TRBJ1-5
TGTGCCAGCAGCGACAGGGTTAGCAATCAGCCCCAGCATTTT
CASSDRVSNQPQHF
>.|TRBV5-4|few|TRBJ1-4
TGTGCCAGCAGCCTCTGGGGGGGGCGCAATGAAAAACTGTTTTTT
CASSLWGGRNEKLFF
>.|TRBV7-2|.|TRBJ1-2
TGTGCCAGCAGCTCCCTGGGCAGGTACTATGGCTACACCTTC
CASSSLGRYYGYTF
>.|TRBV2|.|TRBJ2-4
TGTGCCAGCAGTGAGAGGGTAGCCAAAAACATTCAGTACTTC
CASSERVAKNIQYF
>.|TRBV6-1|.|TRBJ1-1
TGTGCCAGCAGTGTTAGACCTCCCGGAGGTGAAGCTTTCTTT
CASSVRPPGGEAFF
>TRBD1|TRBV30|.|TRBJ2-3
TGTGCCTGGAGTACAGGGGAACCCCAGGATACGCAGTATTTT
CAWSTGEPQDTQYF
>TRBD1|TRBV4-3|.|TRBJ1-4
TGCGCCAGCAGCCAAGGACAGGGATCGGTGGAAAAACTGTTTTTT
CASSQGQGSVEKLFF
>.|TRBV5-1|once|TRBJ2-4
TGCGCCAGCAGCTTGGCGGCAGGGCGCTTTGACATTCAGTACTTC
CASSLAAGRFDIQYF
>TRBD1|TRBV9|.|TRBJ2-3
TGTGCCAGCAGCGGGACAGGGACAGATACGCAGTATTTT
CASSGTGTDTQYF
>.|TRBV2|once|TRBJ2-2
TGTGCCAGCAGCGCAGACACCGGGGAGCTGTTTTTT
CASSADTGELFF
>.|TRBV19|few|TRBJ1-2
TGTGCCAGTAGTGTACTTCCCGCAGGCAAATATGGCTACACCTTC
CASSVLPAGKYGYTF
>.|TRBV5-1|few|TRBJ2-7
TGCGCCAGCAGCTTGGAGTGGGGACTCTCCTACGAGCAGTACTTC
CASSLEWGLSYEQYF